One T cell receptor (beta chain) is described in this entry. This sample is part of a study of blood T cell repertoires in COVID-19. Study overall: There were acute and convalescent COVID-19 samples, and they came from the United States, Italy and Spain.

The CDR3 loop spans 15 amino acids. V lost 4 bases to trimming and J lost 3 bases, with 13 bases between them. The germline V gene has CDR1 LGHDT and CDR2 YNNKEL (reference sequence). Cohort 3 donors counted as recovered after two negative PCRs, clearance, or resolved symptoms. Profiled with immunoSEQ multiplex PCR; TCRdb holds only in-frame clones, not every one. The table has around 300,000 clones, about 89% seen once. This clonotype was obtained from a woman aged 40 to 50 who had recovered from COVID-19. The chain recombines TRBV3-1 (or the pseudogene TRBV3-2) with TRBJ1-3; tentative D call: TRBD1 (5 bases). The source material was PBMCs or T cells enriched from blood (not recorded which). The CDR3 protein is CASSLRGTVGNTIYF. The CDR3 DNA is TGTGCCAGCAGCCTTCGGGGGACGGTTGGAAACACCATATATTTT.